The TCR beta chain under discussion was sequenced for a study of cytomegalovirus exposure and HLA in healthy donors. Study overall: Genotyping of hundreds of donors showed that 80% to 85% belonged to the Caucasian-associated ancestry cluster.

Details on this clone: No antigen is known for it.

Study-wide results and caveats: In a later analysis, approximately 18,000 TCR beta sequences were associated with HLA alleles at 0.05 false discovery rate. Sequences of the TCR beta chain were said to predict the HLA-A and HLA-B alleles of most subjects accurately.

Germline-derived CDR1 and CDR2 are MGHRA and YSYEKL. V was clipped by 1 base and J by 9 bases; unmatched bases: 9. The CDR3 sequence is 16 residues long. PCR amplification relied on 60 Vbeta primers (plus 13 Jbeta primers). Here immunoSEQ multiplex PCR was the method, and the copy in TCRdb shows in-frame clones only, minus some. Of around 160,000 clones listed, roughly 80% were seen once; the top ten hold 7.5% to 9.5%. Sequencing input: PBMCs. V and J are TRBV4-1 and TRBJ2-5; 12 positions agree with TRBD2. This sequence was found in a male donor in good health and CMV-seropositive. CDR3 nucleotides: TGCGCCAGCAGCCAAGGGCTAGCGGGAGGGCCGGTGGCCCAGTACTTC. Protein sequence: CASSQGLAGGPVAQYF.